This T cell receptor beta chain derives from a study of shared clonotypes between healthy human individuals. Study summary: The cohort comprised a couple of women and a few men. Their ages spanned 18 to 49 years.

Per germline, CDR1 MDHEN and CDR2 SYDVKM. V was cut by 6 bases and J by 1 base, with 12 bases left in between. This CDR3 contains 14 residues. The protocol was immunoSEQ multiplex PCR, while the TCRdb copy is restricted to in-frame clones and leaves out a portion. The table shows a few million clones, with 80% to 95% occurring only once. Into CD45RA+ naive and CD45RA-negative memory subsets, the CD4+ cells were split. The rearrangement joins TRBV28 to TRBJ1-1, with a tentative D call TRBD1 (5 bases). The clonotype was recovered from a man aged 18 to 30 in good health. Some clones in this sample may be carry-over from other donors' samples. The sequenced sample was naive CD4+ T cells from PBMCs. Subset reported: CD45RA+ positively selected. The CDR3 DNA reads TGTGCCAGCAGGCTAAAGGGGAAGAACACTGAAGCTTTCTTT. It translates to CASRLKGKNTEAFF. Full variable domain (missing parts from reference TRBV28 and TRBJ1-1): DVKVTQSSRYLVKRTGEKVFLECVQDMDHENMFWYRQDPGLGLRLIYFSYDVKMKEKGDIPEGYSVSREKKERFSLILESASTNQTSMYLCASRLKGKNTEAFFGQGTRLTVV.